This passage covers 30 T cell receptor beta chains from one sample sequenced in a study of blood T cell repertoires in COVID-19 (dated by TCRdb to 2020 to 2022). The library was made by the immunoSEQ multiplex PCR assay. The immuneACCESS repertoire file appears here via TCRdb, limited to in-frame rearrangements. These files lack a portion of the clones; in checked studies, under half of the deficit traces to unresolved V genes, and the cause of the others is not known. The sample contains hundreds of thousands of clones, 65% to 90% of them found a single time. Together, the top ten hold around 1.7% of the sample. Sequencing was performed on PBMCs or T cells enriched from blood (not recorded which). The receptors were sampled from a man in his forties who had recovered from COVID-19.

This clone has ten or more counts. The gene calls are TRBV28 and TRBJ1-5; weak D call: TRBD1 (5 bases). The CDR3 is made up of 16 amino acids. The ends were cut back, 0 bases at V and 5 bases at J, with 14 bases in the middle. Per germline, CDR1 MDHEN and CDR2 SYDVKM. CDR3 loop: CASSLWEGIRDQPQHF. The CDR3 coding sequence is TGTGCCAGCAGTTTATGGGAGGGGATCAGGGATCAGCCCCAGCATTTT.

The chain uses TRBV5-1 and TRBJ2-7; the match to TRBD2 covers 10 bases. The CDR3 has 15 amino acids. J was trimmed by 2 bases and V by 4 bases; bases with no gene match: 6. Germline CDR1 SGHRS, CDR2 YFSETQ. In DNA form, the CDR3 reads TGCGCCAGCAGCGTCCAGCTAGCGGGGGCCTACGAGCAGTACTTC. This codes for CASSVQLAGAYEQYF.

This chain links TRBV6-1 with TRBJ2-3; D may be TRBD2 (6 bases). This CDR3 has 16 residues. Germline-derived CDR1 and CDR2 are MNHNS and SASEGT. Trimming took off 4 bases at V and 4 bases at J, with 18 bases between the two ends. CDR3 residues: CASSVFRRVGADTQYF. The DNA of the CDR3 is TGTGCCAGCAGTGTCTTTCGGAGGGTTGGTGCAGATACGCAGTATTTT.

The sample holds a few counts of this clone. The gene calls are TRBV3-1 (or the pseudogene TRBV3-2) and TRBJ2-7, with 10 bases identical to TRBD1. CDR1 LGHDT and CDR2 YNNKEL come from the germline V gene (reference sequence). This CDR3 region has 15 residues. Trimming removed 7 bases from V and 3 bases from J; junction bases left unmatched: 9. For the CDR3, the DNA is TGTGCCAGCACCCCTGGGACAGGGGACCGCTACGAGCAGTACTTC. It is translated as CASTPGTGDRYEQYF.

The chain links TRBV4-2 to TRBJ2-4, with TRBD2 identical over 10 bases. V lost 3 bases to trimming and J lost 0 bases; unmatched junction nucleotides: 5. CDR1 and CDR2 from the germline V gene are LGHNA and YNFKEQ. This CDR3 spans 17 amino acids. This chain's CDR3 is CASSHLTSGEAKNIQYF. As DNA, the CDR3 is TGTGCCAGCAGCCACCTCACTAGCGGGGAAGCCAAAAACATTCAGTACTTC.

J is TRBJ1-2 and V is TRBV6-5; a possible D gene is TRBD1 (6 bases). Germline lookup yields CDR1 MNHEY and CDR2 SVGAGI. The CDR3 is made up of 15 amino acids. Trimming pared 8 bases from V and 0 bases from J, leaving 16 bases between. The CDR3 region is CASSLQRGTNYGYTF. Written as DNA, the CDR3 is TGTGCCAGCTCCCTACAGAGGGGGACTAACTATGGCTACACCTTC.

On this clone: Other nucleotide sequences in the sample specify the same CDR3. The gene calls are TRBV7-2 and TRBJ1-2; maybe TRBD1 (6 bases). CDR3 size: 13 residues. V shed 5 bases and J shed 1 base, with 8 bases lying between them. Germline V lookup: CDR1 SGHTA, CDR2 FQGNSA. The CDR3 is CASSPDSNYGYTF. In nucleotides, the CDR3 is TGTGCCAGCAGCCCGGACAGTAACTATGGCTACACCTTC.

V gene TRBV12-3 or TRBV12-4 combines with J gene TRBJ1-2, with D tentatively TRBD1 (6 bases). V lost 4 bases to trimming and J lost 8 bases, with 14 bases between them. This CDR3 comprises 13 residues. Here the CDR3 reads CASSSLQGYGYTF. The CDR3 nucleotides are TGTGCCAGCAGTTCACTGCAGGGGTACGGCTACACCTTC.

This rearrangement joins TRBV7-8 to TRBJ2-1; the match to TRBD2 covers 8 bases. Per the germline V gene, CDR1 is SGHVS and CDR2 is FQNEAQ. V shed 5 bases, J shed 5 bases, and the junction held 11 bases outside the gene matches. The CDR3 contains 16 residues. The CDR3 region has the DNA TGTGCCAGCAGCCGGGATCTAGCGGGCCTGAACAATGAGCAGTTCTTC. Its translation is CASSRDLAGLNNEQFF.

This clone appeared a single time. The gene calls are TRBV10-3 and TRBJ2-7; weak D call: TRBD1 (8 bases). Trimming removed 10 bases from V and 4 bases from J, with 26 bases in between. CDR3 length: 16 amino acids. Germline CDR1 ENHRY, CDR2 SYGVKD. DNA of the CDR3: TGTGCCACCATGGGACTAACAGGGGGAGCTCCTTACGAGCAGTACTTC. It encodes CATMGLTGGAPYEQYF.

There are many counts of this clone. CDR3 DNA: TGTGCCAGCAACCCGACAGGGTCCTACAATGAGCAGTTCTTC. Encoded protein: CASNPTGSYNEQFF. The chain has TRBV9 and TRBJ2-1; 7 bases fit TRBD1. The CDR3 sequence is 14 residues long. The V gene's germline CDR1 is SGDLS and CDR2 YYNGEE. Unmatched junction bases numbered 4, after V lost 6 bases and J lost 1 base.

This sequence joins TRBV5-3 and TRBJ1-3; 7 nucleotides line up with TRBD1. TRBV5-3 is an ORF for which the function is uncertain. This CDR3 region has 16 residues. V was pared by 2 bases and J by 0 bases, with 5 bases of the junction left unmatched. CDR3 protein: CARSFRRTGSGNTIYF. The CDR3 DNA sequence: TGTGCCAGAAGCTTCCGACGGACAGGCTCTGGAAACACCATATATTTT.

V and J are TRBV5-1 and TRBJ2-2; the D is unclear. Trimming stripped 0 bases from V and 6 bases from J, with 9 bases between. The CDR3 spans 14 residues. Germline V CDR1 and CDR2: SGHRS, YFSETQ. The CDR3 reads CASSLDLLAGELFF. The CDR3 DNA sequence: TGCGCCAGCAGCTTGGACCTATTAGCCGGGGAGCTGTTTTTT.

This clone was seen once. V and J are TRBV25-1 and TRBJ1-6, with 7 bases that match TRBD1. Germline V gives CDR1 MGHDK, CDR2 SYGVNS. The CDR3 consists of 14 residues. J was trimmed by 7 bases and V by 3 bases; bases with no gene match: 3. Here the CDR3 reads CASSEGQRNSPLHF. The CDR3 coding sequence is TGTGCCAGCAGTGAGGGACAGAGAAATTCACCCCTCCACTTT.

This rearrangement joins TRBV7-6 to TRBJ2-1, with 10 bases matching TRBD1. V was pared by 5 bases and J by 5 bases, with 6 bases of the junction left unmatched. CDR1 is SGHVS and CDR2 is FNYEAQ in the germline V gene. CDR3 length: 15 amino acids. CDR3: CASSPGQGINNEQFF. The CDR3 nucleotides are TGTGCCAGCAGCCCGGGACAGGGGATAAACAATGAGCAGTTCTTC.

V usage is TRBV4-2 and J usage is TRBJ2-3; weak D call: TRBD2 (5 bases). There are 15 residues in the CDR3. CDR1 is LGHNA and CDR2 is YNFKEQ in the germline V gene. V was shortened by 1 base and J by 3 bases, with 11 bases between the two germline ends. CDR3 residues: CASSQAAGATDTQYF. The CDR3 DNA reads as TGTGCCAGCAGCCAAGCGGCGGGCGCTACAGATACGCAGTATTTT.

V and J are TRBV9 and TRBJ1-4, with TRBD1 matching over 9 bases. Germline V gives CDR1 SGDLS, CDR2 YYNGEE. The CDR3 is 15 amino acids. Trimming removed 2 bases from V and 7 bases from J; junction bases left unmatched: 6. The CDR3 region is CASSVTGGDGEKLFF. CDR3 DNA: TGTGCCAGCAGCGTTACAGGGGGCGACGGTGAAAAACTGTTTTTT.

This chain connects TRBV28 to TRBJ1-1; TRBD1 is a possible D gene (5 bases). The CDR3 consists of 16 residues. V lost 2 bases to trimming and J lost 2 bases, with 15 bases between them. CDR1 and CDR2 from the germline V gene are MDHEN and SYDVKM. The CDR3 is CASSLRGGARNTEAFF. The CDR3, as DNA: TGTGCCAGCAGTTTACGAGGCGGGGCGCGAAACACTGAAGCTTTCTTT.

The V call is TRBV28, the J call TRBJ2-6; D is possibly TRBD2 (5 bases). V was shortened by 8 bases and J by 4 bases, with 15 bases between the two germline ends. This CDR3 region has 15 residues. The V gene's germline CDR1 is MDHEN and CDR2 SYDVKM. For the CDR3, the DNA is TGTGCCAGCGAAGGAGGCGTCGCAGGGGCCAACGTCCTGACTTTC. Its protein product is CASEGGVAGANVLTF.

This clone occurred many times. The V gene is TRBV3-1 (or the pseudogene TRBV3-2), the J gene TRBJ1-2; D possibly corresponds to TRBD1 (5 bases). Per germline, CDR1 LGHDT and CDR2 YNNKEL (reference sequence). The CDR3 consists of 12 residues. V was cut by 5 bases and J by 8 bases, with 12 bases left in between. The CDR3 protein is CASSFREAGYTF. The CDR3 DNA follows: TGTGCCAGCAGCTTCAGGGAGGCGGGCTACACCTTC.

The V and J genes are TRBV19 and TRBJ2-1, with 7 bases that match TRBD2. This CDR3 contains 15 residues. Germline-derived CDR1 and CDR2 are LNHDA and SQIVND (reference sequence). With V trimmed by 2 bases and J by 7 bases, 8 bases remained unmatched. The CDR3 loop reads CASSIWSGILNEQFF. The CDR3 DNA reads TGTGCCAGTAGTATATGGAGCGGGATTCTTAATGAGCAGTTCTTC.

This sequence joins TRBV3-1 (or the pseudogene TRBV3-2) and TRBJ2-3; 9 bases map to TRBD1. Germline V gives CDR1 LGHDT, CDR2 YNNKEL (reference sequence). This CDR3 region has 19 residues. V gave up 1 base and J gave up 0 bases; unmatched junction bases: 11. The CDR3 region has the DNA TGTGCCAGCAGCCAAGGAGGGGGGACAGGGTTTGGGAGCACAGATACGCAGTATTTT. Its protein is CASSQGGGTGFGSTDTQYF.

V is TRBV9 and J is TRBJ2-7; a possible D gene is TRBD1 (6 bases). The V gene's germline CDR1 is SGDLS and CDR2 YYNGEE. This CDR3 region has 16 residues. Trimming stripped 0 bases from V and 7 bases from J, with 20 bases between. In DNA, the CDR3 is TGTGCCAGCAGCGTAGCGATAGAGACAGGTTTGATAGAGCAGTACTTC. It translates to CASSVAIETGLIEQYF.

The chain carries TRBV27 and TRBJ2-1, with D unclear. Germline CDR1 MNHEY, CDR2 SMNVEV (reference sequence). The CDR3 runs to 12 residues. V dropped 6 bases and J dropped 5 bases, with 8 bases sitting between them. The CDR3, as DNA: TGTGCCAGCAGCCGGTTTAACAATGAGCAGTTCTTC. It is translated as CASSRFNNEQFF.

This clone was recorded only once. The chain joins TRBV7-2 to TRBJ1-5; D is possibly TRBD1 (6 bases). Trimming pared 1 base from V and 4 bases from J, leaving 11 bases between. This CDR3 contains 15 residues. Germline values: CDR1 SGHTA, CDR2 FQGNSA. CDR3: CASSLGGQLNQPQHF. The CDR3 nucleotides are TGTGCCAGCAGCTTAGGTGGACAGCTGAATCAGCCCCAGCATTTT.

The CDR3 nucleotides read TGTGCCAGCAGCATTAATACGGATCAGCCCCAGCATTTT. Protein: CASSINTDQPQHF. V and J are TRBV14 and TRBJ1-5; D gene uncertain. This CDR3 comprises 13 residues. From germline, CDR1 is SGHDN and CDR2 FVKESK. Trimming took 5 bases from V and 5 from J, leaving 10 bases between them.

The rearrangement joins TRBV5-6 to TRBJ1-1, with 8 bases that match TRBD1. The ends lost 4 bases at V and 4 bases at J; junction bases unmatched: 6. Germline-derived CDR1 and CDR2 are SGHDT and YYEEEE. There are 14 residues in the CDR3. The DNA of the CDR3 is TGTGCCAGCAGCGGGTGGACAGGGCGCACTGAAGCTTTCTTT. Its protein product is CASSGWTGRTEAFF.

The gene calls are TRBV27 and TRBJ1-4; the D gene is possibly TRBD1 (6 bases). CDR3 length: 15 residues. V gave up 6 bases and J gave up 8 bases, with 19 bases separating them. Germline lookup yields CDR1 MNHEY and CDR2 SMNVEV (reference sequence). The CDR3 sequence: CASRLSGTRQEKLFF. In nucleotides, the CDR3 is TGTGCCAGCAGATTGTCCGGGACAAGGCAAGAAAAACTGTTTTTT.

This clone was seen a few times. CDR3 coding DNA: TGTGCCAGCAGTAGAAGGACAGATCCTAGTGCTAACTATGGCTACACCTTC. It codes for CASSRRTDPSANYGYTF. The chain links TRBV28 to TRBJ1-2; D possibly corresponds to TRBD1 (6 bases). The CDR3 has 17 residues. V gave up 5 bases and J gave up 0 bases, with 19 bases separating them. Germline assignment: CDR1 MDHEN and CDR2 SYDVKM.

This clone was found once. An end of the junction does not agree with germline; a read error may underlie this. V is TRBV7-7 and J is TRBJ2-1; D possibly corresponds to TRBD2 (7 bases). This CDR3 has 14 residues. Germline CDR1 SSHAT, CDR2 FNYEAQ (reference sequence). CDR3 nucleotide sequence: TGTGCTAGCAGCTTGGGGGGGGCCTCGGATGAGCAGTTCTTC. Translating gives CASSLGGASDEQFF. Complete variable domain (other parts from reference TRBV7-7 and TRBJ2-1): GAGVSQSPRYKVTKRGQDVTLRCDPISSHATLYWYQQALGQGPEFLTYFNYEAQPDKSGLPSDRFSAERPEGSISTLTIQRTEQRDSAMYRCASSLGGASDEQFFGPGTRLTVL.